The next 10 T cell receptor beta chains were all read from a single sample in a study of blood T cell repertoires in COVID-19. Measured with immunoSEQ multiplex PCR; TCRdb has only the in-frame clones, and not every one. The sample gives some 160,000 clones, 86% of which show up once; around 4% is in the top ten. The sequencing input was peripheral blood. Every receptor here comes from a woman aged 70 to 79 with acute or convalescent COVID-19.

This chain connects TRBV28 to TRBJ1-2; TRBD1 aligns across 12 bases. The CDR3 is 17 amino acids. In germline, CDR1 is MDHEN, CDR2 SYDVKM. After removal of 3 bases from V and 4 bases from J, the junction contained 9 bases not matched to a gene. For the CDR3, the DNA is TGTGCCAGCAGTTTGGGACGGGGACAGGGGGCACGCTATGGCTACACCTTC. Translated: CASSLGRGQGARYGYTF.

In nucleotides, the CDR3 is TGTGCCAGTAGTATCTCCTCTGGGGCCAACGTCCTGACTTTC. Translation: CASSISSGANVLTF. The chain joins TRBV19 to TRBJ2-6; D is unclear. CDR1 and CDR2 from the germline V gene are LNHDA and SQIVND (reference sequence). Trimming took off 3 bases at V and 0 bases at J, with 3 bases between the two ends. The CDR3 totals 14 residues.

The rearrangement uses TRBV18 and TRBJ2-3; D is perhaps TRBD2 (5 bases). Germline-derived CDR1 and CDR2 are KGHSH and LQKENI. V was shortened by 3 bases and J by 4 bases, with 17 bases between the two germline ends. The CDR3 has 16 residues. CDR3 DNA: TGTGCCAGCTCACCGGGAGTAGGGAGTGCCGCAGATACGCAGTATTTT. As protein: CASSPGVGSAADTQYF.

V is TRBV2 and J is TRBJ1-2; D remains ambiguous. Per germline, CDR1 SNHLY and CDR2 FYNNEI. The CDR3 contains 12 residues. V lost 4 bases and J lost 6, with 9 bases in between. The CDR3 DNA follows: TGTGCCAGCAGTGGGCAGGTGAATGGCTACACCTTC. It codes for CASSGQVNGYTF.

The chain is built from TRBV5-8 and TRBJ2-3, with 14 positions matching TRBD2. The CDR3 runs 17 residues. Germline assignment: CDR1 SGHTS and CDR2 YDEGEE. The trim removed 4 bases at V and 1 base at J, leaving 5 bases unmatched. This chain's CDR3 is CASSPGTSGGGTDTQYF. As DNA, the CDR3 is TGTGCCAGCAGCCCTGGGACTAGCGGGGGTGGCACAGATACGCAGTATTTT. Looking up the rest from reference TRBV5-8 and TRBJ2-3 gives the full variable domain: EAGVTQSPTHLIKTRGQQATLRCSPISGHTSVYWYQQALGLGLQFLLWYDEGEERNRGNFPPRFSGRQFPNYSSELNVNALELEDSALYLCASSPGTSGGGTDTQYFGPGTRLTVL.

The chain links TRBV11-2 to TRBJ2-5; D is undetermined. Germline lookup yields CDR1 SGHAT and CDR2 FQNNGV. This CDR3 spans 17 amino acids. V was shortened by 0 bases and J by 2 bases, with 16 bases between the two germline ends. CDR3 sequence (DNA): TGTGCCAGCAGCTTAGATGGGTGGGCAGTCCCTCAAGAGACCCAGTACTTC. Its protein product is CASSLDGWAVPQETQYF.

The rearrangement uses TRBV3-1 (or the pseudogene TRBV3-2) and TRBJ1-1; D is uncertain. This CDR3 contains 11 residues. CDR1 is LGHDT, CDR2 YNNKEL, per germline (reference sequence). Trimming pared 5 bases from V and 11 bases from J, leaving 12 bases between. CDR3 region: CASSSVVLAFF. In DNA, the CDR3 is TGTGCCAGCAGCTCAGTTGTTTTGGCTTTCTTT.

The CDR3 here is CASQLTQGGNSPLHF. The CDR3 DNA is TGTGCCAGCCAGTTGACCCAGGGAGGTAATTCACCCCTCCACTTT. The rearrangement joins TRBV19 to TRBJ1-6; a possible D gene is TRBD1 (5 bases). V was pared by 9 bases and J by 6 bases, with 18 bases between. Germline V gene sequence: CDR1 LNHDA, CDR2 SQIVND (reference sequence). The CDR3 sequence is 15 residues long.

This rearrangement joins TRBV14 to TRBJ1-4; D not resolved. The CDR3 is 13 amino acids. Trimming took 4 bases from V and 7 from J, leaving 10 bases between them. Germline V gene data show CDR1 as SGHDN and CDR2 as FVKESK. CDR3 in amino acids: CASSPNRIEKLFF. Here the CDR3 DNA reads TGTGCCAGCAGCCCTAATCGCATTGAAAAACTGTTTTTT.

The V gene is TRBV10-3, the J gene TRBJ2-5; tentative D call: TRBD2 (6 bases). The CDR3 covers 11 residues. The V gene lost 8 bases and the J gene lost 2 bases, with 6 bases spanning the gap. Germline V gene data show CDR1 as ENHRY and CDR2 as SYGVKD. CDR3 nucleotides: TGTGCCATCGGGGGGCAAGAGACCCAGTACTTC. It yields the protein CAIGGQETQYF.